This T cell receptor (beta chain) was captured by sequencing in a study of T cells after posttransplantation cyclophosphamide. V lost 0 bases and J lost 5, with 15 bases in between. This CDR3 comprises 16 residues. From germline, CDR1 is SGHRS and CDR2 YFSETQ. This clone was seen many times. Some clones are missing from TCRdb's copy, which holds only in-frame ones; the method was immunoSEQ multiplex PCR. The record shows 30,000 to 35,000 clones for this sample, with no singletons present. This receptor was taken from a woman in her 50s in good health and a related stem cell transplant donor. The J gene is TRBJ1-5, the V gene TRBV5-1; D unclear. The source material was PBMCs. The chain's CDR3 is CASSLAGGNGDQPQHF. The CDR3 DNA is TGCGCCAGCAGCTTGGCCGGCGGGAATGGAGATCAGCCCCAGCATTTT.